This T cell receptor (beta chain) was retrieved from a study of T-cell memory formation after mild COVID-19. Germline assignment: CDR1 SGHRS and CDR2 YFSETQ. The CDR3 sequence is 14 residues long. Deletions cut 0 bases from V and 1 base from J, with 7 bases between. This clonotype was counted ten times or more. TCRdb passed the 5' RACE reads through MiXCR, listing each CDR3 protein once. This table holds roughly 400,000 distinct CDR3 sequences, more than 20% found once. The chain carries TRBV5-1 and TRBJ1-1; possibly TRBD1 for D (6 bases). Sequenced material: PBMCs or a T cell subset sorted from them (not recorded which). This TCR derives from an adult woman who had mild COVID-19 (a few samples of this study predate the infection). Cell type and time point are not known. CDR3 in amino acids: CASSLGQENTEAFF. The CDR3 bases are TGCGCCAGCAGCTTGGGACAGGAGAACACTGAAGCTTTCTTT.